This TCR beta chain was retrieved from a study of T-cell reconstitution after alpha-beta-depleted transplantation in children. In this sample, this clonotype turned up many times. Molecular barcoding with unique molecular identifiers was used for the TCRbeta library. TCRdb re-analysed the PCR reads in MiXCR, keeping a single row per CDR3 protein. In the table there are about 600,000 distinct CDR3 sequences, roughly 13% of which are singletons. V was clipped by 6 bases and J by 4 bases; unmatched bases: 7. The V gene's germline CDR1 is MNHNS and CDR2 SASEGT. CDR3 length: 14 amino acids. The chain has TRBV6-1 and TRBJ2-7; 9 bases align to TRBD1. The TCR was taken from a male patient under 18 who had a stem cell transplant for acute myeloid leukemia, so the T cells may come from the graft donor. Material: PBMCs, mostly from graft donor cells, obtained 360 days after TCRalphabeta/CD19-depleted stem cell transplant. CDR3 in amino acids: CASSRTGGAYEQYF. The DNA for the CDR3 is TGTGCCAGCAGCCGAACAGGGGGCGCGTACGAGCAGTACTTC.